The TCR beta chain under discussion was sequenced for a study of blood T cell repertoires in COVID-19. This CDR3 contains 13 residues. CDR1 and CDR2 from the germline V gene are MNHEY and SVGEGT. Between the trimmed V and J ends, which lost 0 bases and 2 bases, there was a span of 3 bases. Clones were sequenced by immunoSEQ multiplex PCR, and TCRdb holds only the in-frame ones, with some missing. The table includes a few hundred thousand clones, roughly nine tenths detected once. This clone was counted a single time. The V gene is TRBV6-2 or TRBV6-3, the J gene TRBJ2-3; D is unresolved. The receptor was derived from a woman aged 45 to 65 in a cohort exposed to, infected with or recovered from COVID-19 (not recorded which). Sequenced material: PBMCs or T cells enriched from blood (not recorded which). The CDR3 reads CASSYSLTDTQYF. The CDR3, as DNA: TGTGCCAGCAGTTACTCACTCACAGATACGCAGTATTTT.